This T cell receptor beta chain was captured by sequencing in a study of blood T cell repertoires in COVID-19. V gave up 4 bases and J gave up 3 bases; unmatched junction bases: 8. This CDR3 has 15 residues. The germline gives CDR1 SGHKS, CDR2 YYEKEE (reference sequence). Sequencing used immunoSEQ multiplex PCR; TCRdb keeps in-frame clones, though not all of them. The sample includes nearly 250,000 clones, more than 75% of them seen just once. Sequencing used PBMCs or T cells enriched from blood (not recorded which). This sequence originates from a woman in her forties or fifties who had recovered from COVID-19. The V gene is TRBV5-5, the J gene TRBJ2-7, with TRBD1 identical over 9 bases. CDR3 amino acids: CASSPRWTGDYEQYF. Here the CDR3 DNA reads TGTGCCAGCAGCCCCAGGTGGACAGGGGACTACGAGCAGTACTTC.